This T cell receptor (beta chain) was documented in a study of PD-1 blockade in classical Hodgkin lymphoma (TCRdb year 2020). About the investigation overall: Nivolumab dosing was 3 mg/kg intravenously every 2 weeks, continuing until either disease progression or unacceptable toxicity. The study used TCR beta sequencing and CyTOF to define a peripheral blood immune signature of response to PD-1 blockade in classical Hodgkin lymphoma.

Per the publication, the time point label means: cycle 1 day 1 (C1D1), immediately before nivolumab initiation. Every trial patient had relapsed following autologous stem cell transplantation, and prior brentuximab vedotin exposure was what differed among cohorts A, B and C. A Miltenyi CD8+ T cell isolation kit was used for magnetic negative selection to purify CD8+ T cells from thawed PBMCs. The trial cohort comprised 56 patients with relapsed/refractory classical Hodgkin lymphoma whose best overall responses were complete response, partial response or progressive disease. In the multi-cohort phase II CheckMate 205 trial, trial patients received single-agent nivolumab. Best overall response was determined by an independent review committee according to the 2007 International Working Group response criteria. Trial PBMCs were collected just before the start of nivolumab (C1D1) and during therapy at cycle 2 day 1 and cycle 4 day 1. Peripheral blood was collected in 8 mL Vacutainer Cell Preparation Tubes, from which PBMCs were isolated by centrifugation and then cryopreserved. Purified CD4+ and CD8+ fractions were prepared only for cases with an additional available PBMC sample. Magnetically labelled cells were removed on LS columns in a quadroMACS separator, and the flow-through was collected as the purified fraction.

Genomic DNA was isolated using the Qiagen DNeasy kit from unsorted PBMCs as well as from negatively selected CD4+ and CD8+ fractions. TCR beta CDR3 regions were amplified by immunoSEQ multiplex PCR using primers annealing to V and J segments. A synthetic immune receptor repertoire was used to minimize amplification bias, and any residual bias was removed computationally once sequencing was done. The paper's data handling went like this. Repertoire diversity was quantified as the Shannon entropy index using custom Python scripts. Unsorted, CD4+ and CD8+ repertoires were analyzed separately, except for combined analyses in which CD4+ and CD8+ sequences were merged in silico. A clone was considered expanded if an increase in frequency of at least 2-fold after treatment relative to C1D1 was found, and a pseudocount of 0.5 was applied to clones undetected at baseline. Singleton clones were defined as clones with 0 or 1 copy at C1D1, and non-singleton clones were defined as clones with 2 or more copies. Clones expanded in unsorted samples were assigned a CD4+, CD8+ or unknown annotation through matching of protein sequences in sorted samples from the same patient. Diversity changes from C1D1 to C4D1 were tested in paired samples using Wilcoxon tests. As stored in TCRdb, this immuneACCESS dataset retains in-frame rearrangements with V and J assigned. A fraction of the clones does not appear; measured against another copy, unresolved V genes explain less than half of the discrepancy, and the remainder lacks a known reason. The DNA was the basis for D and trimming; V, J and clone size are from that table. This sample lists about 1,900 clones; 70% to 85% were detected once. Around 10% of the sample is in the top ten clones.

Comment on this clone: The target of this receptor is not known. No clone much larger than this one lies a single base away; base qualities are absent.

Points the paper makes about the study in general: The study was limited to a single clinical trial cohort, and causes of repertoire differences, possibly disease activity or prior therapy, remained undefined. Baseline TCR diversity was reported to be lower in newly diagnosed patients than in healthy donors, and even lower in relapsed/refractory patients. Among trial patients, those achieving complete response had baseline diversity similar to that of newly diagnosed patients, while diversity was significantly lower in partial responders and progressors. CD4+ but not CD8+ TCR diversity rose significantly by C4D1 (p=0.0027 vs p=0.16), most apparent in complete responders (p=0.02). Lower diversity was seen in patients whose nivolumab began less than 1 year after ASCT, and these patients were left out of later analyses so that immune reconstitution would not confound the results.

V was cut back by 0 bases and J by 6 bases, leaving a gap of 12 bases between them. From a lookup of the germline V gene, CDR1 and CDR2 are SGHDT and YYEEEE. Including cysteine and phenylalanine, the CDR3 has 14 amino acids. Just the 42-base CDR3 DNA is kept, in frame starting at base 1. Sequencing used CD8+ T cells from blood, obtained at baseline. Here the chain combines TRBV5-6 and TRBJ1-1; no D gene call is confident. The receptor was isolated from a human donor with classical Hodgkin lymphoma. The DNA sequence reads TGTGCCAGCAGCTTGGGCGAACATCGGGCTGAAGCTTTCTTT. It translates as CASSLGEHRAEAFF.